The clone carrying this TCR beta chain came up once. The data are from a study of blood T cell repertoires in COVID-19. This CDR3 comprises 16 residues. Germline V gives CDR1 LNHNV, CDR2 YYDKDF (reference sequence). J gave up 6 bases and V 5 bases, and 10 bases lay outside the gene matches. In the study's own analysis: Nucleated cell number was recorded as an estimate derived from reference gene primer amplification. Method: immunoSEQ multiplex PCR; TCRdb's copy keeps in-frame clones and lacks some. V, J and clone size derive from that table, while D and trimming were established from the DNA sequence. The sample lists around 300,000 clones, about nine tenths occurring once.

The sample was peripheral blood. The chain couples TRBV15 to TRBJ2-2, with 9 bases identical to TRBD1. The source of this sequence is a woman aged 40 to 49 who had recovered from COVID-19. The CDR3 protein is CATSGTGGLVPGELFF. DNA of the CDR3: TGTGCCACCAGCGGAACAGGGGGCCTTGTCCCCGGGGAGCTGTTTTTT. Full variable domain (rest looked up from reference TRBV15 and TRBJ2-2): DAMVIQNPRYQVTQFGKPVTLSCSQTLNHNVMYWYQQKSSQAPKLLFHYYDKDFNNEADTPDNFQSRRPNTSFCFLDIRSPGLGDTAMYLCATSGTGGLVPGELFFGEGSRLTVL.